These 2 T cell receptor beta chains were all obtained from the same sample, sequenced in a study of shared clonotypes between healthy human individuals. TCRdb keeps only in-frame clones here, not all; method: immunoSEQ multiplex PCR. The data contain approximately 980,000 clones, over 60% of them singletons. The sample taken for sequencing was memory CD4+ T cells sorted from blood. Regarding subset: CD45RA-negative fraction. Receptors originate from a man between 18 and 29 years old in good health.

This clone was recorded only once. This sample also contains other DNA sequences that code for the same CDR3. The chain couples TRBV5-1 to TRBJ2-5; TRBD1 matches 7 bases. V gave up 0 bases and J gave up 3 bases; unmatched junction bases: 2. This CDR3 has 14 residues. Germline V gives CDR1 SGHRS, CDR2 YFSETQ. The chain's CDR3 is CASSLGTGKETQYF. The CDR3 nucleotides read TGCGCCAGCAGCTTGGGGACAGGAAAAGAGACCCAGTACTTC.

The chain links TRBV7-2 to TRBJ1-2; 7 positions agree with TRBD1. There are 15 residues in the CDR3. The V segment lost 4 bases and the J segment 4 bases; nucleotides outside the gene matches: 9. From germline, CDR1 is SGHTA and CDR2 FQGNSA. The CDR3 nucleotides read TGTGCCAGCAGCTCACCGACAGGGATGGCCTATGGCTACACCTTC. Amino acids: CASSSPTGMAYGYTF.